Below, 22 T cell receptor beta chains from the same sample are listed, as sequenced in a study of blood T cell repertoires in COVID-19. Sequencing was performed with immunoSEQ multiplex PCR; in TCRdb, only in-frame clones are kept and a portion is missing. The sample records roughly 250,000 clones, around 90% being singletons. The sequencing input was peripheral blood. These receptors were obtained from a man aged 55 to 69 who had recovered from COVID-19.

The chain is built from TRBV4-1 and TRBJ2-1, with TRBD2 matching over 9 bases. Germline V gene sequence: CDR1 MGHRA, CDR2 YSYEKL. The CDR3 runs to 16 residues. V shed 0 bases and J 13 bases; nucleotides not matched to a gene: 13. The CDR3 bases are TGCGCCAGCAGCCAAGACTTGGGTCTGGTAGCGGGGGCCCAGTTCTTC. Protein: CASSQDLGLVAGAQFF.

The CDR3 DNA reads as TGTGCCAGCAGCCACCTTCCGACTAGCGGGGGCCAAGAGACCCAGTACTTC. Protein product: CASSHLPTSGGQETQYF. This chain joins TRBV3-1 (or the pseudogene TRBV3-2) and TRBJ2-5; 12 bases agree with TRBD2. V was pared by 3 bases and J by 1 base, with 6 bases of the junction left unmatched. CDR1 is LGHDT, CDR2 YNNKEL, per germline (reference sequence). CDR3 length: 17 amino acids.

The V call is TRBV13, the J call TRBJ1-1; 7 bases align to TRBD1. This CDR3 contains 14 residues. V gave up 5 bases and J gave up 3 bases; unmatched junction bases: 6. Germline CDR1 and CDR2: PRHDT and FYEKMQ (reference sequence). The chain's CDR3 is CASSMTGMDTEAFF. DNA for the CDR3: TGTGCCAGCAGCATGACAGGGATGGACACTGAAGCTTTCTTT.

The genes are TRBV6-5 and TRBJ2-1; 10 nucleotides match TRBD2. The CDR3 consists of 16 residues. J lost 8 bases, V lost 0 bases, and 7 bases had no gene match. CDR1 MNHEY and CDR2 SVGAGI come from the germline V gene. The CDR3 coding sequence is TGTGCCAGCAGTTACTCCCCAGCGGGGGGGCCTTATGAGCAGTTCTTC. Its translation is CASSYSPAGGPYEQFF.

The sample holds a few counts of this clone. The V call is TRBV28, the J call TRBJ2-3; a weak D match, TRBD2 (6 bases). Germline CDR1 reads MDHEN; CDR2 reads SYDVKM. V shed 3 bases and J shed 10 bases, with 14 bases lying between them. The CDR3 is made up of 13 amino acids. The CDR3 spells CASSFSGLVAQYF. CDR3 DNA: TGTGCCAGCAGTTTTTCGGGACTTGTGGCGCAGTATTTT. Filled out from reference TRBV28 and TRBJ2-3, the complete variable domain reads DVKVTQSSRYLVKRTGEKVFLECVQDMDHENMFWYRQDPGLGLRLIYFSYDVKMKEKGDIPEGYSVSREKKERFSLILESASTNQTSMYLCASSFSGLVAQYFGPGTRLTVL.

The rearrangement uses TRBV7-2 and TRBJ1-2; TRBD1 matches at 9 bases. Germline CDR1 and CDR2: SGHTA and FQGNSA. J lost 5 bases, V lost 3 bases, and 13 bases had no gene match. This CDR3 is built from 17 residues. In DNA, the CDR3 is TGTGCCAGCAGCTTGGACACCGGGACAGGGTTGTATTATGGCTACACCTTC. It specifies CASSLDTGTGLYYGYTF.

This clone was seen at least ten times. This CDR3 reads CSDRVYEKLFF. The CDR3 DNA follows: TGTTCGGACAGGGTTTATGAAAAACTGTTTTTT. V usage is TRBV9 and J usage is TRBJ1-4, with 8 bases fitting TRBD1. CDR1 is SGDLS, CDR2 YYNGEE, per germline. This CDR3 has 11 residues.

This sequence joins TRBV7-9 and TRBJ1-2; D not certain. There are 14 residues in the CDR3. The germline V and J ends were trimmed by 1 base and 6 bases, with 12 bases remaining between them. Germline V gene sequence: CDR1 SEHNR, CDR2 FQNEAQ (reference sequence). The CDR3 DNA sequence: TGTGCCAGCAGCTTAGTAGCGGGAGACCATGGCTACACCTTC. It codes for CASSLVAGDHGYTF.

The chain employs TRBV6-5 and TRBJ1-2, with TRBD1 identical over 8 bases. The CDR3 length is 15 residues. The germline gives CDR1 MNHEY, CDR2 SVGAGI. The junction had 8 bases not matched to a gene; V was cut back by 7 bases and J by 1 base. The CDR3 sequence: CASIPRGQRNYGYTF. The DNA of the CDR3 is TGTGCCAGCATCCCCAGGGGGCAACGTAACTATGGCTACACCTTC.

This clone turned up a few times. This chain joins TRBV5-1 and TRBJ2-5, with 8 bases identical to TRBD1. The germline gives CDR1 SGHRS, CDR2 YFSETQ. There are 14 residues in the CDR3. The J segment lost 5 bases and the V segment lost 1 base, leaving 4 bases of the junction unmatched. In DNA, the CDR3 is TGCGCCAGCAGCTTGCAGGGGGCACGGGAGACCCAGTACTTC. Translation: CASSLQGARETQYF.

The CDR3 region has the DNA TGTGCCAGAAGCTTAGTCAGCTACAGGGGGGATGAGCAGTACGTC. This translates into CARSLVSYRGDEQYV. This chain uses TRBV7-5 with TRBJ2-7; the D segment call TRBD1 is taken from the table without a DNA check. TRBV7-5 is a pseudogene locus. This CDR3 is 15 amino acids long.

The CDR3 reads CASSYSALPGGETQYF. DNA of the CDR3: TGTGCCAGCAGTTACTCAGCCCTACCTGGAGGGGAGACCCAGTACTTC. The chain uses TRBV6-5 and TRBJ2-5, with a tentative D call TRBD2 (6 bases). Germline CDR1 and CDR2: MNHEY and SVGAGI. CDR3 length: 16 amino acids. With 0 bases removed from V and 5 bases from J, the gap between germline ends came to 16 bases.

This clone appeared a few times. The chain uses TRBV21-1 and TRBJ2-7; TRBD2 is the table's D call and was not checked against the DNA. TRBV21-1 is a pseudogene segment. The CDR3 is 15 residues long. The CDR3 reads CASRTGTAYSYEQYV. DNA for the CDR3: TGTGCCAGCAGAACCGGGACTGCTTACTCCTACGAGCAGTACGTC.

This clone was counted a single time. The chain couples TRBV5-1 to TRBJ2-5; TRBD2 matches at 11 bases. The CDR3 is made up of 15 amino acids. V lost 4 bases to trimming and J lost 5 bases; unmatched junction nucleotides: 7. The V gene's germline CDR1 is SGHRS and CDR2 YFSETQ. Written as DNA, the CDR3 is TGCGCCAGCAGCCCACTAGCGGGGGTACGGGAGACCCAGTACTTC. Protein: CASSPLAGVRETQYF. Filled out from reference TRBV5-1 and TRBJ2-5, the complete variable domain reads KAGVTQTPRYLIKTRGQQVTLSCSPISGHRSVSWYQQTPGQGLQFLFEYFSETQRNKGNFPGRFSGRQFSNSRSEMNVSTLELGDSALYLCASSPLAGVRETQYFGPGTRLLVL.

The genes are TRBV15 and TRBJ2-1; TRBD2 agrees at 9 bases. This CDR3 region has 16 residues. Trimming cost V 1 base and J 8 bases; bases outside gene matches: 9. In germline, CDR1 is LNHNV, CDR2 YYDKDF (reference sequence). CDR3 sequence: CATSRVKPSGAHEQFF. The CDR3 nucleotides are TGTGCCACCAGCAGAGTCAAGCCTAGCGGGGCCCATGAGCAGTTCTTC.

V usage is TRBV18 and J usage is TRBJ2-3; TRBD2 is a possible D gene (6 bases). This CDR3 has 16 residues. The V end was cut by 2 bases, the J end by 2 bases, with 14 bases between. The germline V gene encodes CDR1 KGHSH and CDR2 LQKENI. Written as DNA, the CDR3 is TGTGCCAGCTCACCAGTTCTCGGGGGACCCACAGATACGCAGTATTTT. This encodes CASSPVLGGPTDTQYF.

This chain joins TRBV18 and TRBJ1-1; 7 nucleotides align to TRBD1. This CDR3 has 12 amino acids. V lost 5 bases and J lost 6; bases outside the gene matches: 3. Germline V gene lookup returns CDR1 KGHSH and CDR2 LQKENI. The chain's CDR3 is CASSAGTAEAFF. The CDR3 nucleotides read TGTGCCAGCTCAGCAGGGACAGCTGAAGCTTTCTTT.

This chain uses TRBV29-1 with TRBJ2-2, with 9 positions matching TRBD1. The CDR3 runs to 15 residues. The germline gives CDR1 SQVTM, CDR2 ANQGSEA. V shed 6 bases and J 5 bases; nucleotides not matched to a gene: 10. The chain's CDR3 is CSVDRGVGLTGELFF. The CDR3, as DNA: TGCAGCGTCGACAGGGGGGTAGGGTTGACCGGGGAGCTGTTTTTT.

The CDR3 region has the DNA TGTGCCAGCAGCTTAGATCGCGGAGCGGAAGCTTTCTTT. This encodes CASSLDRGAEAFF. The rearrangement uses TRBV11-2 and TRBJ1-1; the D is unclear. The CDR3 covers 13 residues. V dropped 0 bases and J dropped 8 bases, with 10 bases sitting between them. Per germline, CDR1 SGHAT and CDR2 FQNNGV.

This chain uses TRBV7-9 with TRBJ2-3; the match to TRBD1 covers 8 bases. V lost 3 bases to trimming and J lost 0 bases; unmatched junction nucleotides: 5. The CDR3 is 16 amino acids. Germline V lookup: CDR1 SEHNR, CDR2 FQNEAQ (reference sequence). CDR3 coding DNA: TGTGCCAGCAGCTTTTCGGGACAGGCGAGCACAGATACGCAGTATTTT. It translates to CASSFSGQASTDTQYF.

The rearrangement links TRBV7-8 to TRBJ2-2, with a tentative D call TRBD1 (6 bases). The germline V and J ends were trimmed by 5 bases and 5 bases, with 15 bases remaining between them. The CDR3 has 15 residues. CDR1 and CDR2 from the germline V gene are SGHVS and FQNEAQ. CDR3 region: CASSPRLTGTGELFF. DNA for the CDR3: TGTGCCAGCAGCCCGAGGCTAACAGGGACCGGGGAGCTGTTTTTT.

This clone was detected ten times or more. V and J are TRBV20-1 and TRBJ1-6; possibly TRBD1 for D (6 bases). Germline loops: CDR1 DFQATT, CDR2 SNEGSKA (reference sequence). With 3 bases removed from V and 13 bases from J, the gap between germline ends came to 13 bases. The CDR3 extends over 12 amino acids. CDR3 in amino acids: CSASEQGTPLHF. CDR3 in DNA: TGCAGTGCTAGTGAACAGGGTACTCCCCTCCACTTT.